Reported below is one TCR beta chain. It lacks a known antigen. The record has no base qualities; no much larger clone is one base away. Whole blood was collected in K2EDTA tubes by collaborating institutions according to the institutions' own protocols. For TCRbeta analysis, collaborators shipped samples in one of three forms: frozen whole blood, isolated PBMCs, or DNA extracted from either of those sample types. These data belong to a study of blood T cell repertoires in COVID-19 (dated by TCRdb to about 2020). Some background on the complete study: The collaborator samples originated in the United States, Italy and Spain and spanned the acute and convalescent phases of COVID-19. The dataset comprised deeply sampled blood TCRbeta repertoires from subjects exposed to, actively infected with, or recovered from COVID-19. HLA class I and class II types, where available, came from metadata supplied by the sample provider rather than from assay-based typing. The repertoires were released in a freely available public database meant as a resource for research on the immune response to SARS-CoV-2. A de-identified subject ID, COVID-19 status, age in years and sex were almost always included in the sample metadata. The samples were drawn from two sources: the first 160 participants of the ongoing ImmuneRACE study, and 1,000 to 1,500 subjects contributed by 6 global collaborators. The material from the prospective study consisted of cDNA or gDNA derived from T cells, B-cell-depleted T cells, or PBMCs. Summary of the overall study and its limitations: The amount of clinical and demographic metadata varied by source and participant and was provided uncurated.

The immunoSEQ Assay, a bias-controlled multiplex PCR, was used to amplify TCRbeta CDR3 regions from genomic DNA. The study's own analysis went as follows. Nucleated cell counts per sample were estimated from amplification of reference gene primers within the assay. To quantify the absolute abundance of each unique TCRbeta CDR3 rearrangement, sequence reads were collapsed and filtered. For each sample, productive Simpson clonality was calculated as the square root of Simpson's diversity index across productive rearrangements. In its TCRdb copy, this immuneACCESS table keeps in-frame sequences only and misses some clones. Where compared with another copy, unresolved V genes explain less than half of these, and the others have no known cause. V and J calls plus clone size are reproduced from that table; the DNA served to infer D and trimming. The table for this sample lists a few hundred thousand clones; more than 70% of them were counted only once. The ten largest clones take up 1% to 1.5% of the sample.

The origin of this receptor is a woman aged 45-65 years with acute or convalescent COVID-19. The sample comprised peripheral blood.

CDR3 sequence: CASSDPRQGASYEQYF. The nucleotide sequence is TGTGCCAGCAGTGACCCGAGACAGGGTGCCTCCTACGAGCAGTACTTC. Here the chain combines TRBV6-1 and TRBJ2-7; 7 central bases correspond to TRBD1. CDR1 and CDR2, per the germline V gene, are MNHNS and SASEGT. Trimming accounts for 3 bases at V and 0 bases at J, while the number of junction bases matched to no gene is 8. The CDR3, from cysteine to phenylalanine, totals 16 residues. The CDR3 DNA has 48 bases and is translated from base 1.